This entry is about one T cell receptor beta chain. Sequencing was performed with immunoSEQ multiplex PCR; in TCRdb, only in-frame clones are kept and a portion is missing. The sample lists under 150,000 clones, 80% seen once, with 10% to 15% in the top ten. CDR1 is SGHTA and CDR2 is FQGNSA in the germline V gene. There are 15 residues in the CDR3. Unmatched junction bases numbered 8, after V lost 8 bases and J lost 0 bases. The sample is drawn from a study of blood T cell repertoires in COVID-19. Sequenced: peripheral blood. V and J are TRBV7-2 and TRBJ1-1; 8 positions match TRBD1. This receptor was identified in a man aged 60-69 years with active or convalescent COVID-19. As DNA, the CDR3 is TGTGCCAGCGGAGACAGGGGCCCCATGAACACTGAAGCTTTCTTT. Translation gives CASGDRGPMNTEAFF.